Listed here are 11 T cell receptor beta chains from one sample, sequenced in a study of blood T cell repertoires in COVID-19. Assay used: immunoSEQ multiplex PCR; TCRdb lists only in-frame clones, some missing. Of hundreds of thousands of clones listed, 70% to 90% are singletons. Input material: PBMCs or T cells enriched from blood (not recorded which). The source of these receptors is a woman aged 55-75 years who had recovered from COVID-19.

The chain's CDR3 is CASSQAPNTEAFF. CDR3 DNA: TGTGCCAGCAGTCAGGCCCCGAACACTGAAGCTTTCTTT. This chain joins TRBV28 and TRBJ1-1; D gene unclear. The V end was cut by 5 bases, the J end by 1 base, with 8 bases between. The CDR3 has 13 residues. The germline V gene encodes CDR1 MDHEN and CDR2 SYDVKM.

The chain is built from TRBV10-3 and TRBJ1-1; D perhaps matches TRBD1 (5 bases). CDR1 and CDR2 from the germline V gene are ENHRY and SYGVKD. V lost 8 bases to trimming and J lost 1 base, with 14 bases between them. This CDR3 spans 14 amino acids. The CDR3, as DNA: TGTGCCATCTCCCGGGGGATGGGGAACACTGAAGCTTTCTTT. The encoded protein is CAISRGMGNTEAFF.

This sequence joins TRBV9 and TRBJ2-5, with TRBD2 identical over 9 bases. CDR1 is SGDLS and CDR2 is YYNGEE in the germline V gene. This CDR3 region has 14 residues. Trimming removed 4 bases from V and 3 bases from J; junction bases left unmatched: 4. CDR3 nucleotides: TGTGCCAGCAGCAAGGGCGGGGGGGAAGAGACCCAGTACTTC. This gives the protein CASSKGGGEETQYF.

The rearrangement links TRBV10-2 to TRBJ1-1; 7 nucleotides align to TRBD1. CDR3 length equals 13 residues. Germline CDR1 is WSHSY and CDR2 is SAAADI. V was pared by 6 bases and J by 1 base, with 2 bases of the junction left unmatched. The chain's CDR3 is CASRGTANTEAFF. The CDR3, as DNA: TGCGCCAGCAGGGGGACAGCGAACACTGAAGCTTTCTTT.

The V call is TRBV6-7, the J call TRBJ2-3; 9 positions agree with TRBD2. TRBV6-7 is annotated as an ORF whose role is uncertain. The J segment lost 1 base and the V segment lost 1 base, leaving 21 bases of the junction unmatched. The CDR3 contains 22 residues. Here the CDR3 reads CASSYFSRLTIASSGGTDTQYF. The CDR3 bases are TGTGCCAGCAGTTACTTTTCCCGTTTGACGATCGCGTCTAGCGGGGGCACAGATACGCAGTATTTT.

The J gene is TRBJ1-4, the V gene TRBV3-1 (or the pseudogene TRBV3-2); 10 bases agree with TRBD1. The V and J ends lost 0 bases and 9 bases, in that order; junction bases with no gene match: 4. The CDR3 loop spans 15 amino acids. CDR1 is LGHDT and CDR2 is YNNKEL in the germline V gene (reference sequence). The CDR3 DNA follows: TGTGCCAGCAGCCAAGAGGGACAGGGGAATCAAAAACTGTTTTTT. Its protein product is CASSQEGQGNQKLFF.

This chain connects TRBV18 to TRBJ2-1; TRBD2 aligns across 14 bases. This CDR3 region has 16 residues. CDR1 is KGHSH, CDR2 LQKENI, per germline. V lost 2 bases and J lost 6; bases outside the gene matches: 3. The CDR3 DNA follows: TGTGCCAGCTCACCAAGGACTAGCGGGGGGACCAATGAGCAGTTCTTC. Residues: CASSPRTSGGTNEQFF.

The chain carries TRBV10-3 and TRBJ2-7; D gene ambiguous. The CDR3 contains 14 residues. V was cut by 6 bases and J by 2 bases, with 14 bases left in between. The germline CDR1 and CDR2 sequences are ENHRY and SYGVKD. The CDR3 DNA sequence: TGTGCCATCAGCCGAGAGCCTACTACCTACGAGCAGTACGTC. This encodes CAISREPTTYEQYV.

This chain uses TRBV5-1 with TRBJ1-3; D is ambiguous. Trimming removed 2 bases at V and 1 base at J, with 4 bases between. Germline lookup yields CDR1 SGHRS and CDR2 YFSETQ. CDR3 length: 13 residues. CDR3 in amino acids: CASSFSSGNTIYF. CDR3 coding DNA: TGCGCCAGCAGCTTTTCTTCTGGAAACACCATATATTTT.

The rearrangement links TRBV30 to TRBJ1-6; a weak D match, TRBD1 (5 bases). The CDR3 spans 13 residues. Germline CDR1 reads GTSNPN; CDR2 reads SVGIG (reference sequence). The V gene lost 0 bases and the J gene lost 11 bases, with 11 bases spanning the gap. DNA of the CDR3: TGTGCCTGGAGTGTAGGAGGGGAGACACCCCTCCACTTT. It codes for CAWSVGGETPLHF.

CDR3 nucleotides: TGTGCCAGCAGCGCTACCGGGAATGAGCAGTTCTTC. Translating gives CASSATGNEQFF. This chain links TRBV7-9 with TRBJ2-1; the D is unclear. Trimming pared 5 bases from V and 7 bases from J, leaving 9 bases between. This CDR3 comprises 12 residues. Germline V lookup: CDR1 SEHNR, CDR2 FQNEAQ (reference sequence).